Presented here are 8 T cell receptor beta chains from one specimen sequenced in a study of blood T cells in healthy people across ages. Primed by a sample-barcoded 5' primer and a J-beta primer mix, a second PCR proceeded for about 6 to 12 cycles. MiXCR was run by TCRdb on the 5' RACE reads, yielding one entry per CDR3 protein. Of just over 1 million distinct CDR3 sequences listed, 45% are singletons. The sequencing input was blood. The receptors derive from a woman aged 55-75 years in good health.

Points on this clonotype: Its ends do not fully match the called genes, so a read error is possible. This chain links TRBV9 with TRBJ1-6; a possible D gene is TRBD1 (5 bases). The germline gives CDR1 SGDLS, CDR2 YYNGEE. The CDR3 length is 14 residues. The CDR3 reads CASSVGAVDSPLHF. CDR3 sequence (DNA): TGTGCCAGTAGCGTTGGGGCAGTGGATTCACCCCTCCACTTT.

This clonotype was observed a single time. The junction shows a germline mismatch at one end, possibly a read error. This chain uses TRBV12-3 or TRBV12-4 with TRBJ2-1, with D maybe TRBD1 (5 bases). The CDR3 has 13 residues. Here the CDR3 reads CACSLRTKNEQFF. The DNA of the CDR3 is TGTGCCTGCAGTTTACGGACAAAAAATGAGCAGTTCTTC.

CDR3 DNA sequence: TGTGCCAGCAGCGTGGGCCTAGGGCAGGGTTTTGTAGACGATGGCTACACCTTC. It codes for CASSVGLGQGFVDDGYTF. The chain uses TRBV9 and TRBJ1-2, with a possible D match to TRBD1 (5 bases). Germline values: CDR1 SGDLS, CDR2 YYNGEE. Trimming left V 2 bases short and J 6 bases short, with 26 bases between. The CDR3 has 18 amino acids.

This clonotype was counted a few times. V is TRBV27 and J is TRBJ2-7; TRBD1 or TRBD2 may be the D gene (5 bases each). The ends were cut back, 8 bases at V and 2 bases at J, with 10 bases in the middle. The CDR3 covers 12 residues. From germline, CDR1 is MNHEY and CDR2 SMNVEV (reference sequence). The CDR3 nucleotides are TGTGCCAGCTGGCAGGGACCCTACGAGCAGTACTTC. This codes for CASWQGPYEQYF.

This clonotype was counted a few times. The chain joins TRBV28 to TRBJ1-2, with 10 positions matching TRBD1. With 6 bases clipped from V and 6 bases from J, the junction kept 10 bases outside the gene matches. Germline V CDR1 and CDR2: MDHEN, SYDVKM. There are 15 residues in the CDR3. This CDR3 reads CASRVPPDRGNGYTF. The CDR3 bases are TGTGCCAGCAGGGTCCCCCCGGACAGGGGGAATGGCTACACCTTC.

The chain uses TRBV20-1 and TRBJ2-1; D might be TRBD1 (6 bases). The CDR3 is 15 amino acids. The germline CDR1 and CDR2 sequences are DFQATT and SNEGSKA (reference sequence). The V and J ends lost 0 bases and 1 base respectively, with 10 bases between them. The CDR3: CSAREGGVSYNEQFF. CDR3 DNA sequence: TGCAGTGCTAGAGAAGGGGGAGTGTCCTACAATGAGCAGTTCTTC.

The chain recombines TRBV5-6 with TRBJ2-5; tentatively, D is TRBD1 (5 bases). V lost 3 bases and J lost 1, with 16 bases in between. Per the germline V gene, CDR1 is SGHDT and CDR2 is YYEEEE. CDR3 length: 16 amino acids. The CDR3 here is CASSSTTELGQETQYF. Here the CDR3 DNA reads TGTGCCAGCAGCTCAACGACAGAATTGGGCCAAGAGACCCAGTACTTC.

Of note for this clonotype: A single base separates this from a much larger clone, so it may be a read error. The V gene is TRBV7-9, the J gene TRBJ2-1; 7 bases align to TRBD1. CDR1 and CDR2 (germline): SEHNR, FQNEAQ (reference sequence). The trim removed 5 bases at V and 13 bases at J, leaving 17 bases unmatched. There are 15 residues in the CDR3. The CDR3 is CASSNPGQLHETQFF. Written as DNA, the CDR3 is TGTGCCAGCAGCAACCCGGGACAGCTGCATGAGACCCAGTTCTTC.